Listed below are T cell receptor beta chains from one sample, sequenced in a study of cytomegalovirus exposure and HLA in healthy donors. The data were produced by immunoSEQ multiplex PCR, yet TCRdb's version contains in-frame clones alone and is incomplete. The sample shows about 150,000 clones, roughly 68% of them seen only once. Input material: PBMCs. These receptor sequences come from a man aged 60 to 75 in good health and CMV-seronegative. Both conserved end residues are part of each CDR3. Only some rows state a clone size, as once, few, many or a class for expanded clones.

abundance: few
v_gene: TRBV7-9
CDR3aa: CASSLRTVGNEQFF

abundance: few
v_gene: TRBV6-1
CDR3aa: CASSEAWQTYEAFF

abundance: NA
v_gene: TRBV14
CDR3aa: CASSQAFRVAQYF

abundance: NA
v_gene: TRBV28
CDR3aa: CASSVKARIFSGNTIYF

abundance: few
v_gene: TRBV9
CDR3aa: CASSVTDRRTEAFF

abundance: NA
v_gene: TRBV6-5
CDR3aa: CASSRPYSNYGYTF

abundance: NA
v_gene: TRBV12-5
CDR3aa: CASGFSPLFGNWDTEAFF

abundance: NA
v_gene: TRBV5-1
CDR3aa: CASSLVSGTGANVLTF

abundance: NA
v_gene: TRBV27
CDR3aa: CASRGQDPNSPLHF

abundance: NA
v_gene: TRBV5-4
CDR3aa: CASSWRDSYEQYF

abundance: NA
v_gene: TRBV5-4
CDR3aa: CASSLQGSSYEQYF

abundance: NA
v_gene: TRBV28
CDR3aa: CASSPPGTGIAFF

abundance: NA
v_gene: TRBV11-2
CDR3aa: CASSLASGGGQPQHF

abundance: few
v_gene: TRBV28
CDR3aa: CASSLWREQYF

abundance: NA
v_gene: TRBV29-1
CDR3aa: CSAPGEANYGYTF

abundance: NA
v_gene: TRBV5-1
CDR3aa: CASSLGDGGEGDTQYF

abundance: NA
v_gene: TRBV5-1
CDR3aa: CASSYSKTGGLRDDTEAFF

abundance: NA
v_gene: TRBV15
CDR3aa: CATSLDRGPTNEKLFF

abundance: NA
v_gene: TRBV4-2
CDR3aa: CASSQGVGAGSYEQYF

abundance: NA
v_gene: TRBV5-4
CDR3aa: CASSSKKTGGTDTQYF

abundance: NA
v_gene: TRBV7-9
CDR3aa: CASSPTQGTGTEAFF

abundance: NA
v_gene: TRBV27
CDR3aa: CASSLRGPQHF

abundance: NA
v_gene: TRBV18
CDR3aa: CASSPIAGTQETQYF

abundance: NA
v_gene: TRBV7-9
CDR3aa: CASSYPETGQSYEQYF

abundance: NA
v_gene: TRBV14
CDR3aa: CASSPTRDREETQYF

abundance: NA
v_gene: TRBV2
CDR3aa: CASNLGLAANEQFF

abundance: few
v_gene: TRBV30
CDR3aa: CAWSLTFDRGVDEQYF

abundance: NA
v_gene: TRBV11-2
CDR3aa: CASSLDRNTIYF

abundance: NA
v_gene: TRBV7-9
CDR3aa: CASSLAGSGEQFF

abundance: NA
v_gene: TRBV27
CDR3aa: CASTPLQGARKDQPQHF

abundance: NA
v_gene: TRBV7-2
CDR3aa: CASSPRWTKTEEQYF

abundance: once
v_gene: TRBV19
CDR3aa: CASSSEREIGEQFF

abundance: once
v_gene: TRBV7-9
CDR3aa: CASSLNRSRGYTF

abundance: NA
v_gene: TRBV30
CDR3aa: CAWSIAHNPRDGLGSTDTQYF

abundance: NA
v_gene: TRBV5-1
CDR3aa: CASSPGLAGLYEQYF

abundance: NA
v_gene: TRBV5-4
CDR3aa: CASSLVDRANYNSPLHF

abundance: once
v_gene: TRBV5-4
CDR3aa: CASSSATGTNTEAFF

abundance: few
v_gene: TRBV7-8
CDR3aa: CASRRRDSNQETQYF

abundance: NA
v_gene: TRBV18
CDR3aa: CASSPGTGNTGELFF

abundance: NA
v_gene: TRBV27
CDR3aa: CASSLRGRQGQPQHF

abundance: NA
v_gene: TRBV5-1
CDR3aa: CASSLAVQETQYF

abundance: NA
v_gene: TRBV12-5
CDR3aa: CASGSGQTGGELFF

abundance: NA
v_gene: TRBV5-4
CDR3aa: CASSLGGIKGGTGELFF

abundance: NA
v_gene: TRBV7-3
CDR3aa: CASSPGRGPYEQYF

abundance: NA
v_gene: TRBV6-1
CDR3aa: CASSERGGNTEAFF

abundance: NA
v_gene: TRBV5-1
CDR3aa: CASSLAARSSYEQYF

abundance: few
v_gene: TRBV30
CDR3aa: CASGQGRGSYEQYF

abundance: NA
v_gene: TRBV2
CDR3aa: CASNTGGVGAQYF

abundance: NA
v_gene: TRBV11-3
CDR3aa: CASGKTGTGGGKLFF

abundance: NA
v_gene: TRBV13
CDR3aa: CASSYTELAVSTDTQYF

abundance: few
v_gene: TRBV6-6
CDR3aa: CASSWGQARTGELFF

abundance: NA
v_gene: TRBV7-2
CDR3aa: CASSPPSGPVAGELFF

abundance: NA
v_gene: TRBV4-2
CDR3aa: CASSQEPGYGPLHF

abundance: NA
v_gene: TRBV7-2
CDR3aa: CASSLASGSHNEQFF

abundance: NA
v_gene: TRBV14
CDR3aa: CASSHHSGSTDTQYF

abundance: NA
v_gene: TRBV9
CDR3aa: CASSVGSALSGANVLTF

abundance: NA
v_gene: TRBV28
CDR3aa: CASSLRTGRADTQYF

abundance: NA
v_gene: TRBV7-8
CDR3aa: CASSLKNRGSSYNEQFF

abundance: NA
v_gene: TRBV6-5
CDR3aa: CASSYSNSEYLSTQYF

abundance: NA
v_gene: TRBV29-1
CDR3aa: CSVAMEGGPSDTQYF